Listed here are 20 T cell receptor beta chains from one sample, sequenced in a study of tumor-infiltrating lymphocytes in primary liver carcinoma. A primer matching the constant region was used to make TCR beta cDNA from around 460 ng of total RNA. It was through three nested multiplex PCR rounds of slightly modified ARM-PCR that TCR beta libraries arose. A C-beta reverse primer was combined with TRBV1-TRBV30 forward primers in the first two PCR rounds, and each round had roughly 9 cycles. TCRdb re-analysed the multiplex PCR reads in MiXCR, keeping a single row per CDR3 protein. The table includes about 23,000 distinct CDR3 sequences, around 77% detected once. Joint extraction of RNA and DNA used about 17-33 mg of bulk tissue that was unsorted. Input material: liver tumor tissue from sampling region 5. The subset here: tumor region T5, tumor centre. The receptors were gathered from a woman in her twenties or thirties with primary liver carcinoma and hepatitis B virus infection.

Points on this clonotype: An end of the junction does not agree with germline; a read error may underlie this. CDR3 DNA: TGCGCTAGCAGCTTGGGCCACCGGGACAGAGCGTCCGGGGAGCTGTTTTTT. Translation: CASSLGHRDRASGELFF. V is TRBV5-1 and J is TRBJ2-2; 7 bases fit TRBD1. The CDR3 extends over 17 amino acids. The germline CDR1 and CDR2 sequences are SGHRS and YFSETQ.

Concerning this clonotype: The junction and the germline gene differ at one end; a read error may be behind it. The CDR3 here is CASNERFLVLRSNYDYTF. DNA for the CDR3: TGTGCGAGCAATGAACGGTTCCTGGTCCTTAGATCTAACTATGACTACACCTTC. V usage is TRBV6-1 and J usage is TRBJ1-2; no definite D call. The CDR3 is 18 residues long. Per germline, CDR1 MNHNS and CDR2 SASEGT.

The chain links TRBV29-1 to TRBJ1-5, with D perhaps TRBD1 (5 bases). The CDR3 length is 13 residues. V lost 3 bases to trimming and J lost 3 bases, with 9 bases between them. Looked up from germline, CDR1 is SQVTM and CDR2 is ANQGSEA. The CDR3 region has the DNA TGCAGCGTTGAGTCAGGGACCAATCAGCCCCAGCATTTT. It translates to CSVESGTNQPQHF.

This clonotype was counted a single time. This chain joins TRBV5-1 and TRBJ1-1; unclear D gene. The CDR3 is 13 residues long. Germline V gene lookup returns CDR1 SGHRS and CDR2 YFSETQ. V shed 0 bases and J shed 11 bases, with 14 bases lying between them. The CDR3 region has the DNA TGCGCCAGCAGCTTGGACCCCCGAGGAGAGGCTTTCTTT. It specifies CASSLDPRGEAFF.

The chain has TRBV6-5 and TRBJ2-5; 7 bases map to TRBD1. The germline CDR1 and CDR2 sequences are MNHEY and SVGAGI. V shed 5 bases, J shed 8 bases, and the junction held 8 bases outside the gene matches. CDR3 length: 13 residues. CDR3 sequence (DNA): TGTGCCAGCAGTACCGACAGGGTCCTTACCCAGTACTTC. Amino acid sequence: CASSTDRVLTQYF.

A note on this clonotype: Compared with germline, one end of the junction differs, possibly owing to a read error. This sequence joins TRBV7-9 and TRBJ2-7, with D perhaps matching TRBD1 (6 bases). CDR1 SEHNR and CDR2 FQNEAQ come from the germline V gene (reference sequence). The CDR3 is 15 residues long. DNA for the CDR3: TGTGCCAGCAGCCCCTCCGGGACACATACCTACGAGAAGTACTTC. Translating gives CASSPSGTHTYEKYF.

This clonotype was detected once. A read error may be the cause here, since a much bigger clone is one base away. The chain combines TRBV5-1 with TRBJ1-3; 10 positions agree with TRBD1. This CDR3 comprises 17 residues. Per the germline V gene, CDR1 is SGHRS and CDR2 is YFSETQ. In DNA form, the CDR3 reads TGCCCCAGCAGCCAACGGGGACAGGGGAATGCTGGAAGCACCATATATTTT. It encodes CPSSQRGQGNAGSTIYF.

Remarks on this clonotype: This CDR3 fails to terminate in the conserved phenylalanine or tryptophan, so it likely reflects a read error. The chain links TRBV4-3 to TRBJ2-2; 13 positions agree with TRBD2. There are 19 residues in the CDR3. After removal of 8 bases from V and 0 bases from J, the junction contained 12 bases not matched to a gene. Germline V gene sequence: CDR1 LGHNA, CDR2 YSLEER. The CDR3 loop reads CASGLLAGGPRSNTGELFL. CDR3 in DNA: TGCGCCAGCGGCTTACTAGCGGGAGGGCCCCGTTCGAACACCGGGGAGCTGTTTCTT.

Notes on this clonotype: One end of the junction varies from germline; a read error may be responsible. The chain combines TRBV11-2 with TRBJ2-4; the match to TRBD2 covers 7 bases. The CDR3 covers 15 residues. Germline loops: CDR1 SGHAT, CDR2 FQNNGV. CDR3 nucleotide sequence: TGTGTCAGCAGCCTAACGGGACTACCCAAAAACATTCAGTACTTC. Protein product: CVSSLTGLPKNIQYF.

Notes on this clonotype: A much bigger clone sits one base away, suggesting this may be a read error. The CDR3 region is CANSFTSGELFF. The CDR3 bases are TGTGCCAATAGTTTCACGTCGGGGGAGCTGTTTTTT. V is TRBV19 and J is TRBJ2-2; D is unclear. The CDR3 length is 12 residues. Per germline, CDR1 LNHDA and CDR2 SQIVND (reference sequence).

The gene calls are TRBV4-3 and TRBJ2-7, with TRBD2 identical over 13 bases. CDR1 LGHNA and CDR2 YSLEER come from the germline V gene. There are 15 residues in the CDR3. J gave up 7 bases and V 1 base, and 4 bases lay outside the gene matches. CDR3 loop: CASSQGTSGSWEQYF. CDR3 nucleotide sequence: TGCGCCAGCAGCCAAGGGACTAGCGGGAGTTGGGAGCAGTACTTC.

A note on this clonotype: No conserved phenylalanine or tryptophan ends this CDR3, so it is likely a read error. This chain links TRBV9 with TRBJ2-1, with TRBD2 as a possible D gene (5 bases). Trimming pared 3 bases from V and 2 bases from J, leaving 12 bases between. The CDR3 runs 15 residues. The V gene's germline CDR1 is SGDLS and CDR2 YYNGEE. The CDR3 loop is CASSASGIPYNEQFS. The CDR3 nucleotides read TGTGCCAGCAGCGCCTCCGGGATTCCCTACAATGAGCAGTTCTCC.

J is TRBJ2-2 and V is TRBV4-3; D perhaps matches TRBD2 (6 bases). Deletions cut 9 bases from V and 1 base from J, with 27 bases between. This CDR3 spans 19 amino acids. Germline-derived CDR1 and CDR2 are LGHNA and YSLEER. CDR3 in amino acids: CASSILAGGPRWNTGELFF. CDR3 bases: TGCGCCAGTAGCATACTAGCTGGAGGGCCCCGTTGGAACACCGGGGAGCTGTTTTTT.

The gene calls are TRBV6-5 and TRBJ2-5, with 10 positions matching TRBD1. The CDR3 sequence is 13 residues long. Germline V CDR1 and CDR2: MNHEY, SVGAGI. V trimming: 7 bases; J trimming: 13 bases; junction bases outside the gene matches: 12. CDR3: CASNTDRGLIRYF. DNA of the CDR3: TGTGCCAGCAATACCGACAGGGGGCTGATCCGGTACTTC.

Remarks on this clonotype: A read error is possible here, since a much larger clone lies one base away. V usage is TRBV9 and J usage is TRBJ2-3; TRBD2 matches at 11 bases. The CDR3 has 18 residues. The germline V gene has CDR1 SGDLS and CDR2 YYNGEE. Trimming cost V 2 bases and J 8 bases; bases outside gene matches: 16. CDR3 residues: CASSVSSSGRPPVVTQYF. The CDR3 DNA follows: TGTGCCAGCAGCGTCTCATCTAGCGGGAGGCCTCCCGTAGTTACGCAGTATTTT.

A note on this clonotype: The junction does not match germline at one end; this may be a read error. The rearrangement joins TRBV10-2 to TRBJ1-1; no reliable D call. This CDR3 spans 11 amino acids. Germline V gives CDR1 WSHSY, CDR2 SAAADI. CDR3 sequence: CASSSDTEASF. The CDR3 bases are TGCGCAAGCAGCTCTGACACTGAAGCTTCCTTT.

This clonotype was recorded only once. Since the CDR3 does not end with the conserved phenylalanine or tryptophan, this likely comes from a read error. The CDR3 DNA sequence: TGTGCCAGCAGTTTGTTAAATAGAGCGAGACCCTTCAGGGCTGAGCAGTTCATC. Encoded protein: CASSLLNRARPFRAEQFI. This chain joins TRBV28 and TRBJ2-1; a possible D gene is TRBD1 (5 bases). CDR3 length: 18 amino acids. V was cut by 3 bases and J by 9 bases, with 27 bases left in between. In germline, CDR1 is MDHEN, CDR2 SYDVKM.

This clonotype was observed many times. This CDR3 is missing its conserved last phenylalanine or tryptophan, likely due to a read error. The rearrangement joins TRBV11-2 to TRBJ1-1; maybe TRBD1 (6 bases). The CDR3 sequence is 14 residues long. Germline V gene sequence: CDR1 SGHAT, CDR2 FQNNGV. Deletions cut 6 bases from V and 11 bases from J, with 22 bases between. DNA for the CDR3: TGTGCCAGCAGGACCCTAGGACAGTGCGGTGAGGCTTTCTTA. It is translated as CASRTLGQCGEAFL.

Note on this clonotype: At one end, the junction sequence differs from germline, possibly due to a read error. V usage is TRBV12-3 or TRBV12-4 and J usage is TRBJ1-3; D is undetermined. The CDR3 has 14 residues. CDR3: CARATWSHGNTIYF. In DNA, the CDR3 is TGTGCCAGAGCAACTTGGAGCCACGGAAACACCATATACTTT.

This clonotype was observed at least ten times. At one of its ends the junction is not consistent with the germline gene, which may arise from a read error. The V and J genes are TRBV4-1 and TRBJ2-7; D gene uncertain. Germline CDR1 and CDR2: MGHRA and YSYEKL. CDR3 length: 12 amino acids. The CDR3 DNA is TGCGCCAGCCTAGGATGGAGTAACGAGCGGTACTTC. This translates into CASLGWSNERYF.